Each of the 22 T cell receptor beta chains below was sequenced from the same sample in a study of T cell responses to AZD1222 COVID-19 vaccine. TCRdb keeps only in-frame clones here, not all; method: immunoSEQ multiplex PCR. This sample has 180,000 or so clones, with approximately 94% found just once. Sequencing was performed on peripheral blood, taken on day 0 of AZD1222 vaccination. These receptors came from an adult in good health.

The chain uses TRBV5-6 and TRBJ1-4, with 10 bases that match TRBD1. This CDR3 has 14 amino acids. Germline V gene data show CDR1 as SGHDT and CDR2 as YYEEEE. After removal of 4 bases from V and 8 bases from J, the junction contained 5 bases not matched to a gene. The CDR3 loop reads CASSPRDRGEKLFF. CDR3 in DNA: TGTGCCAGCAGCCCCCGGGACAGGGGCGAAAAACTGTTTTTT.

The V and J genes are TRBV18 and TRBJ1-1; 7 bases agree with TRBD1. Germline V lookup: CDR1 KGHSH, CDR2 LQKENI. The CDR3 sequence is 13 residues long. J gave up 7 bases and V 2 bases, and 4 bases lay outside the gene matches. CDR3 nucleotide sequence: TGTGCCAGCTCACCAAAGGGGGCCATTGAAGCTTTCTTT. Its translation: CASSPKGAIEAFF.

This chain joins TRBV2 and TRBJ2-2, with D tentatively TRBD1 or TRBD2 (5 bases each). From germline, CDR1 is SNHLY and CDR2 FYNNEI. The CDR3 runs to 16 residues. The V gene lost 4 bases and the J gene lost 0 bases, with 12 bases spanning the gap. The CDR3 region has the DNA TGTGCCAGCAGTGTGGGGGTTGGGGCGAACACCGGGGAGCTGTTTTTT. Its translation: CASSVGVGANTGELFF.

The J gene is TRBJ2-7, the V gene TRBV27; D unclear. The V end was cut by 0 bases, the J end by 4 bases, with 1 base between. This CDR3 contains 11 residues. Germline V gives CDR1 MNHEY, CDR2 SMNVEV (reference sequence). CDR3 protein: CASSLSYEQYF. The CDR3 DNA reads TGTGCCAGCAGTTTATCTTACGAGCAGTACTTC.

This chain uses TRBV7-3 with TRBJ1-5; the D gene is possibly TRBD1 (5 bases). The length of the CDR3 is 15 residues. Germline V gene lookup returns CDR1 SGHTA and CDR2 FQGTGA. V lost 4 bases, J lost 4 bases, and 14 bases lay in between. The chain's CDR3 is CASSSGGAGNQPQHF. CDR3 nucleotides: TGTGCCAGCAGCTCAGGAGGAGCAGGGAATCAGCCCCAGCATTTT.

This chain connects TRBV12-5 to TRBJ1-2; no definite D call. CDR1 is LGHNT and CDR2 is FRNRAP in the germline V gene. The CDR3 is 12 amino acids. V was cut by 0 bases and J by 10 bases, with 9 bases left in between. The CDR3 nucleotides are TGTGCTAGTGGTTTGGTACGGCAGAACTACACCTTC. Residues: CASGLVRQNYTF. Together with reference TRBV12-5 and TRBJ1-2, the CDR3 gives the full variable domain: DARVTQTPRHKVTEMGQEVTMRCQPILGHNTVFWYRQTMMQGLELLAYFRNRAPLDDSGMPKDRFSAEMPDATLATLKIQPSEPRDSAVYFCASGLVRQNYTFGSGTRLTVV.

The rearrangement joins TRBV27 to TRBJ2-7; D is possibly TRBD2 (7 bases). This CDR3 comprises 14 residues. V lost 4 bases and J 3 bases, leaving 13 bases between the germline ends. CDR1 and CDR2 from the germline V gene are MNHEY and SMNVEV (reference sequence). The CDR3 DNA is TGTGCCAGCAGTTCGCGCGGGGGCTACTACGAGCAGTACTTC. Protein: CASSSRGGYYEQYF.

CDR3 in amino acids: CASSQEVGVRDGYTF. DNA of the CDR3: TGTGCCAGCAGCCAAGAAGTAGGGGTTCGGGATGGCTACACCTTC. The gene calls are TRBV14 and TRBJ1-2, with D possibly matching TRBD1 (5 bases). This CDR3 region has 15 residues. Per germline, CDR1 SGHDN and CDR2 FVKESK. V lost 0 bases and J lost 6, with 14 bases in between. Looking up the rest from reference TRBV14 and TRBJ1-2 gives the full variable domain: EAGVTQFPSHSVIEKGQTVTLRCDPISGHDNLYWYRRVMGKEIKFLLHFVKESKQDESGMPNNRFLAERTGGTYSTLKVQPAELEDSGVYFCASSQEVGVRDGYTFGSGTRLTVV.

The chain joins TRBV30 to TRBJ1-4; D is uncertain. Trimming removed 0 bases at V and 8 bases at J, with 13 bases between. CDR3 size: 14 residues. Germline V lookup: CDR1 GTSNPN, CDR2 SVGIG (reference sequence). CDR3 bases: TGTGCCTGGAGTGTGATAGGGCCTAGAGAAAAACTGTTTTTT. Translated: CAWSVIGPREKLFF.

The rearrangement joins TRBV28 to TRBJ2-1, with unresolved D. The CDR3 is 10 amino acids. Germline V lookup: CDR1 MDHEN, CDR2 SYDVKM. Between the trimmed V and J ends, which lost 4 bases and 13 bases, there was a span of 8 bases. The CDR3: CASSSGAQFF. The CDR3 region has the DNA TGTGCCAGCAGTTCCGGCGCCCAGTTCTTC.

A few counts support this clone. The chain carries TRBV28 and TRBJ2-1; the D is unclear. Germline loops: CDR1 MDHEN, CDR2 SYDVKM. The CDR3 runs 11 residues. Between the trimmed V and J ends, which lost 5 bases and 5 bases, there was a span of 4 bases. CDR3 bases: TGTGCCAGCAGTCAGGACAATGAGCAGTTCTTC. As protein: CASSQDNEQFF. The full variable domain, its missing parts supplied by reference TRBV28 and TRBJ2-1, is DVKVTQSSRYLVKRTGEKVFLECVQDMDHENMFWYRQDPGLGLRLIYFSYDVKMKEKGDIPEGYSVSREKKERFSLILESASTNQTSMYLCASSQDNEQFFGPGTRLTVL.

The chain couples TRBV2 to TRBJ1-2; D unresolved. Trimming took off 6 bases at V and 3 bases at J, with 11 bases between the two ends. Germline V gene sequence: CDR1 SNHLY, CDR2 FYNNEI. The CDR3 is 13 residues long. DNA for the CDR3: TGTGCCAGCAGCCCAAGGGTCTACTATGGCTACACCTTC. It specifies CASSPRVYYGYTF.

Only one count was recorded for this clone. The chain recombines TRBV2 with TRBJ1-5; possible D gene TRBD1, 5 bases. CDR3 length: 14 amino acids. V lost 6 bases and J 5 bases, leaving 14 bases between the germline ends. Looked up from germline, CDR1 is SNHLY and CDR2 is FYNNEI. CDR3: CASRPDSLYQPQHF. The CDR3 bases are TGTGCCAGCAGGCCCGACAGTCTGTATCAGCCCCAGCATTTT. The complete variable domain, with remaining parts taken from reference TRBV2 and TRBJ1-5, reads EPEVTQTPSHQVTQMGQEVILRCVPISNHLYFYWYRQILGQKVEFLVSFYNNEISEKSEIFDDQFSVERPDGSNFTLKIRSTKLEDSAMYFCASRPDSLYQPQHFGDGTRLSIL.

The J gene is TRBJ2-5, the V gene TRBV27; either TRBD1 or TRBD2 may supply D (5 bases each). CDR1 MNHEY and CDR2 SMNVEV come from the germline V gene (reference sequence). The CDR3 is 16 amino acids. The V end lost 0 bases, the J end lost 2 bases, and 13 bases lay between the germline ends. The CDR3 DNA follows: TGTGCCAGCAGTTTATCTGTGGGGACCTCACAAGAGACCCAGTACTTC. This sequence encodes CASSLSVGTSQETQYF.

The chain employs TRBV28 and TRBJ1-5; 7 bases match TRBD1. The V segment lost 4 bases and the J segment 9 bases; nucleotides outside the gene matches: 12. CDR3 length: 15 residues. CDR1 is MDHEN, CDR2 SYDVKM, per germline. The CDR3 coding sequence is TGTGCCAGCAGTTCCAGGGGGAACCTCCATCGGCCCCAGCATTTT. Encoded protein: CASSSRGNLHRPQHF.

The V and J genes are TRBV2 and TRBJ1-5; 7 bases align to TRBD1. V lost 6 bases, J lost 1 base, and 3 bases stayed unmatched. This CDR3 comprises 14 residues. CDR1 and CDR2 from the germline V gene are SNHLY and FYNNEI. The CDR3 nucleotides read TGTGCCAGCAGCGTCAGGGGGAGCAATCAGCCCCAGCATTTT. Translation gives CASSVRGSNQPQHF.

The genes are TRBV6-5 and TRBJ1-1; 8 bases agree with TRBD1. Germline CDR1 is MNHEY and CDR2 is SVGAGI. This CDR3 has 14 amino acids. V trimming: 2 bases; J trimming: 2 bases; junction bases outside the gene matches: 1. The DNA for the CDR3 is TGTGCCAGCAGTTACACAGGGGGAAACACTGAAGCTTTCTTT. Protein sequence: CASSYTGGNTEAFF.

The chain employs TRBV5-1 and TRBJ1-3; possible D gene TRBD1, 6 bases. Trimming shortened V by 2 bases and J by 0 bases, and 9 bases separated the two germline ends. Germline V gene lookup returns CDR1 SGHRS and CDR2 YFSETQ. The CDR3 covers 15 residues. The CDR3 DNA follows: TGCGCCAGCAGCTTAGACAGGATCTCTGGAAACACCATATATTTT. It yields the protein CASSLDRISGNTIYF. Full variable domain (remainder filled in from reference TRBV5-1 and TRBJ1-3): KAGVTQTPRYLIKTRGQQVTLSCSPISGHRSVSWYQQTPGQGLQFLFEYFSETQRNKGNFPGRFSGRQFSNSRSEMNVSTLELGDSALYLCASSLDRISGNTIYFGEGSWLTVV.

V gene TRBV6-5 combines with J gene TRBJ1-1, with 9 bases that match TRBD1. Per the germline V gene, CDR1 is MNHEY and CDR2 is SVGAGI. CDR3 size: 14 residues. Trimming cost V 2 bases and J 4 bases; bases outside gene matches: 2. DNA of the CDR3: TGTGCCAGCAGTTACGGGACAGGGTCCACTGAAGCTTTCTTT. It specifies CASSYGTGSTEAFF.

This chain links TRBV30 with TRBJ1-5, with TRBD1 matching over 8 bases. Trimming took 1 base from V and 0 from J; bases not matched to a gene: 5. This CDR3 spans 16 amino acids. CDR1 GTSNPN and CDR2 SVGIG come from the germline V gene (reference sequence). CDR3 nucleotide sequence: TGTGCCTGGAGTGGAACAGGGGGTGTTAGCAATCAGCCCCAGCATTTT. This translates into CAWSGTGGVSNQPQHF.

The chain recombines TRBV19 with TRBJ2-7; TRBD1 agrees at 8 bases. The CDR3 runs to 15 residues. Trimming at V came to 2 bases and at J to 2 bases, leaving 5 bases not matched to a gene. Germline lookup yields CDR1 LNHDA and CDR2 SQIVND (reference sequence). CDR3 coding DNA: TGTGCCAGTAGTATACCAGGGGGCACAACCTACGAGCAGTACTTC. Protein sequence: CASSIPGGTTYEQYF.

The chain uses TRBV6-5 and TRBJ2-7; TRBD1 might be the D (5 bases). Germline V CDR1 and CDR2: MNHEY, SVGAGI. CDR3 size: 14 residues. The V end was cut by 6 bases, the J end by 0 bases, with 12 bases between. Written as DNA, the CDR3 is TGTGCCAGCAGACAGGACCGAGACTCCTACGAGCAGTACTTC. Residues: CASRQDRDSYEQYF.